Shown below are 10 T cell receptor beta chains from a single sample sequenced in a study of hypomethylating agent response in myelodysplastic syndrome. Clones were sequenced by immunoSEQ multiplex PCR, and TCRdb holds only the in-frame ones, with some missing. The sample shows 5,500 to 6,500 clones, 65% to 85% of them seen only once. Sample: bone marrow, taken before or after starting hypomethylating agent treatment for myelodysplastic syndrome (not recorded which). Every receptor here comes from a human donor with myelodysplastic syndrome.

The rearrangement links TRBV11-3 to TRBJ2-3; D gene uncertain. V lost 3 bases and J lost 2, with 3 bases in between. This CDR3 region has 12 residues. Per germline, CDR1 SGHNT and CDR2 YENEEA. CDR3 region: CASSLVTDTQYF. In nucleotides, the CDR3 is TGTGCCAGCAGCTTGGTCACAGATACGCAGTATTTT. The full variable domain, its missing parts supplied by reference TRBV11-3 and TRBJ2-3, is EAGVVQSPRYKIIEKKQPVAFWCNPISGHNTLYWYLQNLGQGPELLIRYENEEAVDDSQLPKDRFSAERLKGVDSTLKIQPAELGDSAVYLCASSLVTDTQYFGPGTRLTVL.

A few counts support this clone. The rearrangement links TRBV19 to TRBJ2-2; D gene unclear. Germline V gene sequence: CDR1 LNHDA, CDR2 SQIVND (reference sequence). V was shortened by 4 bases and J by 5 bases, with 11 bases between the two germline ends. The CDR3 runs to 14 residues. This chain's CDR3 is CASSSRASTGELFF. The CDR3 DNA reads TGTGCCAGTAGTAGCCGGGCTTCGACCGGGGAGCTGTTTTTT.

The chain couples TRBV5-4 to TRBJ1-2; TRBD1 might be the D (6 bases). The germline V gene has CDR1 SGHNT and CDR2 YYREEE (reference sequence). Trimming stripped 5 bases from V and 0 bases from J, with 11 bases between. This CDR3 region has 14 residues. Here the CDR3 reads CASRPRTANYGYTF. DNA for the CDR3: TGTGCCAGCAGACCCCGGACAGCTAACTATGGCTACACCTTC.

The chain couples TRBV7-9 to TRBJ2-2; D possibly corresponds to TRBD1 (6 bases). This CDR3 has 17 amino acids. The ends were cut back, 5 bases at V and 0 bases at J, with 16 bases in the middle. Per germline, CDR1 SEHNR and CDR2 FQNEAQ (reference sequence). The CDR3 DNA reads TGTGCCAGCAGCAGACAGGCCATTATTCCGAACACCGGGGAGCTGTTTTTT. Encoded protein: CASSRQAIIPNTGELFF.

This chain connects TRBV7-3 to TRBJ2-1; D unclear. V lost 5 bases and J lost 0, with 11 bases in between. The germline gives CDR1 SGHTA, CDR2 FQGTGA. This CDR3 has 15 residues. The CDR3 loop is CASSRYSSSYNEQFF. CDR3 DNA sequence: TGTGCCAGCAGCAGATACAGCAGCTCCTACAATGAGCAGTTCTTC.

The CDR3 reads CASSVSGPANEQYF. The CDR3, as DNA: TGTGCCAGCAGCGTATCCGGCCCAGCCAACGAGCAGTACTTC. The chain is built from TRBV11-3 and TRBJ2-7; D ambiguous. Germline V gene lookup returns CDR1 SGHNT and CDR2 YENEEA. V was pared by 5 bases and J by 5 bases, with 16 bases between. This CDR3 spans 14 amino acids.

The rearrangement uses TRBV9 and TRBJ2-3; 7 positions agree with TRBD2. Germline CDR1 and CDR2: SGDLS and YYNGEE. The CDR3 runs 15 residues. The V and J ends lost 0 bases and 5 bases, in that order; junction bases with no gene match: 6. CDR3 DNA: TGTGCCAGCAGCGTAGGGGGGGGGAGGATAGATACGCAGTATTTT. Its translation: CASSVGGGRIDTQYF.

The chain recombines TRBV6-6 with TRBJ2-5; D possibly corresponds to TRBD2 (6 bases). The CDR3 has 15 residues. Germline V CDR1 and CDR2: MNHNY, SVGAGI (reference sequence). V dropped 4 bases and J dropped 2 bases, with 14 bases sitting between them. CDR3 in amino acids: CASSWETGEQETQYF. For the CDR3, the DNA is TGTGCCAGCAGTTGGGAAACGGGGGAACAAGAGACCCAGTACTTC.

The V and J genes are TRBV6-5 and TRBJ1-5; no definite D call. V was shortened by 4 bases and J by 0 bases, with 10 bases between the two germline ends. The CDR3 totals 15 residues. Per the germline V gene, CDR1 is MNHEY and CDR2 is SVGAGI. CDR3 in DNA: TGTGCCAGCAGTTTTTCATCTTATAGCAATCAGCCCCAGCATTTT. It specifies CASSFSSYSNQPQHF.

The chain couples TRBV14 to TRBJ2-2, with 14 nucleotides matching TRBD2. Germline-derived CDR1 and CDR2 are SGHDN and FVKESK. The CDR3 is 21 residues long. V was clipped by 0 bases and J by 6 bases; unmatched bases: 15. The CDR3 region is CASSQDSRTSGRPVGAGELFF. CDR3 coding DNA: TGTGCCAGCAGCCAAGATAGCCGGACTAGCGGGAGGCCCGTCGGGGCCGGGGAGCTGTTTTTT.